This T cell receptor (beta chain) comes out of a study of shared T cell receptors in the human thymus. This CDR3 is 16 amino acids long. V lost 0 bases and J lost 0, with 10 bases in between. Germline V CDR1 and CDR2: SGHDT, YYEEEE. Only in-frame clones appear in the TCRdb table, and some are missing; sequencing was by immunoSEQ multiplex PCR. The repertoire includes about 660,000 clones, approximately 90% of them detected once, and about 0.01% sits in the top ten. These sequences were also reported in another study, on human thymus T cells.

This TCR was recovered from a boy in the first two years of life with a congenital heart defect. This rearrangement joins TRBV5-6 to TRBJ1-5; D remains unclear. The specimen was thymocytes. CDR3 nucleotide sequence: TGTGCCAGCAGCTTGGCTCGGGTACATAGCAATCAGCCCCAGCATTTT. This translates into CASSLARVHSNQPQHF.